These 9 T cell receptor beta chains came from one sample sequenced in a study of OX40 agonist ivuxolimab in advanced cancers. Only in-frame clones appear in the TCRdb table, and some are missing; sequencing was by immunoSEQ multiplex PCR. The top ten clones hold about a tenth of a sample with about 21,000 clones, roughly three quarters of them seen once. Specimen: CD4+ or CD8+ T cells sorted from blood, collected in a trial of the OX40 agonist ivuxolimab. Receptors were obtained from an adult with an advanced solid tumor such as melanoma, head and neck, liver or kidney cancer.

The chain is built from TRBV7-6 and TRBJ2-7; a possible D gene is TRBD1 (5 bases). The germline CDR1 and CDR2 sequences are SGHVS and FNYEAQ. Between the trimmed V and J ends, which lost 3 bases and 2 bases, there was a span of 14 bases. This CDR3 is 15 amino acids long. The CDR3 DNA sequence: TGTGCCAGCAGCTTGCACACGACAGAAACCTACGAGCAGTACTTC. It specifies CASSLHTTETYEQYF.

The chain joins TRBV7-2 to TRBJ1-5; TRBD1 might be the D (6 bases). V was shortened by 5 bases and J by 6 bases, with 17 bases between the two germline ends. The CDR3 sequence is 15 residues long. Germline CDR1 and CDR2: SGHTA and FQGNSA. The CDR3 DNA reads TGTGCCAGCAGCCCGGAGGGGGGGGCAGGTCAGCCCCAGCATTTT. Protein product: CASSPEGGAGQPQHF.

The CDR3 DNA reads TGTGCCTGGAGTATGGGGACAGGGTGGAATGAGCAGTTCTTC. Its translation is CAWSMGTGWNEQFF. The chain has TRBV30 and TRBJ2-1; the match to TRBD1 covers 9 bases. The CDR3 is 14 amino acids. Trimming at V came to 2 bases and at J to 7 bases, leaving 6 bases not matched to a gene. CDR1 is GTSNPN, CDR2 SVGIG, per germline (reference sequence).

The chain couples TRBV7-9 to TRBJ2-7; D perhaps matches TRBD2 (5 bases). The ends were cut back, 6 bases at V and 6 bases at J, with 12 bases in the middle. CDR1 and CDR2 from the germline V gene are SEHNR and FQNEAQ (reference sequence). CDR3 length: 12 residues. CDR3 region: CASRWGAGEQYF. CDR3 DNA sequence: TGTGCCAGCAGGTGGGGAGCTGGCGAGCAGTACTTC.

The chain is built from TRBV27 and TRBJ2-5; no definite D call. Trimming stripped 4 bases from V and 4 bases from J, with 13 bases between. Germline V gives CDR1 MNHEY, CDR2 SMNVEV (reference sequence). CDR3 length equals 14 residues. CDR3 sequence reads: CASSYSSPRETQYF. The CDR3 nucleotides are TGTGCCAGCAGTTACTCGAGCCCCCGAGAGACCCAGTACTTC.

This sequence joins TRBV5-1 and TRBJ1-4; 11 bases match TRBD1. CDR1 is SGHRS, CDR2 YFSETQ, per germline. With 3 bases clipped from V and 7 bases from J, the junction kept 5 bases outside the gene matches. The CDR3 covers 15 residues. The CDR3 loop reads CASSSGQGAGEKLFF. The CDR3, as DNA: TGCGCCAGCAGCTCCGGACAGGGGGCAGGTGAAAAACTGTTTTTT.

CDR3 sequence reads: CASSLAGGRYQPQHF. In DNA form, the CDR3 reads TGCGCCAGCAGCTTGGCGGGGGGTCGGTATCAGCCCCAGCATTTT. The rearrangement joins TRBV5-1 to TRBJ1-5; a possible D gene is TRBD1 (5 bases). Trimming shortened V by 0 bases and J by 5 bases, and 12 bases separated the two germline ends. This CDR3 is built from 15 residues. The germline gives CDR1 SGHRS, CDR2 YFSETQ.

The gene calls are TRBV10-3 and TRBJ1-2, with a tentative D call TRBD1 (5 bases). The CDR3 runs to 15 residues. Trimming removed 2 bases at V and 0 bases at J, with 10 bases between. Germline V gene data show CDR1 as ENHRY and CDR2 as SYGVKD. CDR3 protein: CAISEVGGTNYGYTF. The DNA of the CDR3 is TGTGCCATCAGTGAGGTCGGGGGGACTAACTATGGCTACACCTTC.

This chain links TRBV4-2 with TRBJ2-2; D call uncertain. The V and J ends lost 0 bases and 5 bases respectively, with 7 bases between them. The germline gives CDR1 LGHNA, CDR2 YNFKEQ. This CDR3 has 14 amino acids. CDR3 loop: CASSQDQTTGELFF. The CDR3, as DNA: TGTGCCAGCAGCCAAGATCAAACGACCGGGGAGCTGTTTTTT.